The 24 T cell receptor beta chains listed next were all sequenced from one sample in a study of cytomegalovirus exposure and HLA in healthy donors. Amplification used 60 Vbeta primers and 13 Jbeta primers. Using immunoSEQ multiplex PCR, the repertoire was profiled, and TCRdb retains in-frame clones only, with some absent. Of approximately 220,000 clones listed, 75% to 80% are singletons. Sequences were obtained from PBMCs. The receptors shown here come from a man aged 18-30 years in good health and CMV-seronegative.

The genes are TRBV2 and TRBJ2-2; the D gene is possibly TRBD2 (5 bases). CDR3 length: 12 residues. Trimming removed 6 bases at V and 3 bases at J, with 5 bases between. CDR1 and CDR2 from the germline V gene are SNHLY and FYNNEI. CDR3 in amino acids: CASRRDTGELFF. The DNA for the CDR3 is TGTGCCAGCAGGCGGGACACCGGGGAGCTGTTTTTT.

The chain carries TRBV6-5 and TRBJ2-5; TRBD2 matches 8 bases. The V and J ends lost 6 bases and 5 bases, in that order; junction bases with no gene match: 8. CDR1 and CDR2 (germline): MNHEY, SVGAGI. CDR3 length equals 14 residues. Here the CDR3 DNA reads TGTGCCAGCAGGGAGAGCGGGGGAGGGGAGACCCAGTACTTC. Its protein product is CASRESGGGETQYF.

The genes are TRBV15 and TRBJ2-7; D might be TRBD1 (5 bases). V was shortened by 3 bases and J by 3 bases, with 18 bases between the two germline ends. CDR1 LNHNV and CDR2 YYDKDF come from the germline V gene (reference sequence). This CDR3 has 16 residues. CDR3 in DNA: TGTGCCACCAGCAGTGAACCCCAGGGTGGGTTCTACGAGCAGTACTTC. Its translation is CATSSEPQGGFYEQYF.

The V call is TRBV19, the J call TRBJ2-5, with 7 bases that match TRBD1. J was trimmed by 2 bases and V by 5 bases; bases with no gene match: 5. The germline V gene has CDR1 LNHDA and CDR2 SQIVND (reference sequence). CDR3 length: 14 amino acids. CDR3 residues: CASSGWGQQETQYF. The CDR3 nucleotides read TGTGCCAGTAGTGGATGGGGACAGCAAGAGACCCAGTACTTC.

This CDR3 is CSVEGPGQENYEQYF. DNA of the CDR3: TGCAGCGTTGAAGGACCGGGACAGGAGAACTACGAGCAGTACTTC. The chain couples TRBV29-1 to TRBJ2-7, with 8 bases identical to TRBD1. CDR3 length: 15 residues. J was trimmed by 3 bases and V by 1 base; bases with no gene match: 8. Germline CDR1 and CDR2: SQVTM and ANQGSEA.

The chain carries TRBV6-5 and TRBJ2-7; 8 bases fit TRBD1. CDR1 and CDR2 from the germline V gene are MNHEY and SVGAGI. Unmatched junction bases numbered 9, after V lost 4 bases and J lost 4 bases. The CDR3 has 15 amino acids. The CDR3 protein is CASSLSQGTGYEQYF. The CDR3 nucleotides read TGTGCCAGCAGTTTGTCCCAAGGGACAGGATACGAGCAGTACTTC.

This clone showed up just a few times. The CDR3 protein is CASKGTGGSDTQYF. The CDR3 nucleotides are TGTGCCAGCAAAGGGACAGGGGGTTCAGATACGCAGTATTTT. The chain has TRBV6-4 and TRBJ2-3; 11 bases line up with TRBD1. The germline V gene encodes CDR1 MRHNA and CDR2 SNTAGT. Trimming took 7 bases from V and 4 from J; bases not matched to a gene: 4. The CDR3 has 14 amino acids.

The rearrangement links TRBV27 to TRBJ2-3; TRBD2 agrees at 12 bases. V dropped 4 bases and J dropped 1; count of bases not matched to a gene: 0. The CDR3 has 15 residues. Germline V gene sequence: CDR1 MNHEY, CDR2 SMNVEV (reference sequence). The CDR3 nucleotides read TGTGCCAGCAGTTCTAGCGGGAGGGGCACAGATACGCAGTATTTT. As protein: CASSSSGRGTDTQYF.

This clone has a single count. This chain joins TRBV5-1 and TRBJ2-2, with 7 bases fitting TRBD1. After removal of 7 bases from V and 2 bases from J, the junction contained 5 bases not matched to a gene. The CDR3 runs to 14 residues. The germline V gene encodes CDR1 SGHRS and CDR2 YFSETQ. The CDR3 here is CASLRDSNTGELFF. CDR3 DNA: TGCGCCAGCCTCCGGGACAGCAACACCGGGGAGCTGTTTTTT. Full variable domain (rest looked up from reference TRBV5-1 and TRBJ2-2): KAGVTQTPRYLIKTRGQQVTLSCSPISGHRSVSWYQQTPGQGLQFLFEYFSETQRNKGNFPGRFSGRQFSNSRSEMNVSTLELGDSALYLCASLRDSNTGELFFGEGSRLTVL.

CDR3 sequence reads: CASSPRSDRGYGYTF. The DNA for the CDR3 is TGTGCCAGCAGCCCCCGGAGCGATCGAGGCTATGGCTACACCTTC. The V gene is TRBV27, the J gene TRBJ1-2; no reliable D call. Germline CDR1 and CDR2: MNHEY and SMNVEV (reference sequence). V was trimmed by 6 bases and J by 4 bases, leaving 18 bases between them. The CDR3 loop spans 15 amino acids.

The chain uses TRBV25-1 and TRBJ1-1; no clear D gene. Trimming left V 4 bases short and J 7 bases short, with 10 bases between. Germline V gene data show CDR1 as MGHDK and CDR2 as SYGVNS. The CDR3 spans 12 residues. The CDR3 DNA is TGTGCCAGCAGTGCCCGGGAGGTTGAAGCTTTCTTT. This translates into CASSAREVEAFF.

This clone was recorded once. V gene TRBV6-5 combines with J gene TRBJ2-7; 7 bases map to TRBD1. Per germline, CDR1 MNHEY and CDR2 SVGAGI. CDR3 size: 15 residues. V was clipped by 6 bases and J by 4 bases; unmatched bases: 12. Here the CDR3 reads CASSAFDRDGYEQYF. CDR3 DNA sequence: TGTGCCAGCAGCGCTTTCGACAGGGATGGTTACGAGCAGTACTTC.

J is TRBJ2-7 and V is TRBV6-5, with D uncertain. Trimming stripped 6 bases from V and 2 bases from J, with 11 bases between. Germline values: CDR1 MNHEY, CDR2 SVGAGI. The CDR3 has 13 amino acids. This CDR3 reads CASRDRQAYEQYF. In DNA form, the CDR3 reads TGTGCCAGCAGAGACCGCCAGGCCTACGAGCAGTACTTC.

The rearrangement links TRBV2 to TRBJ2-3, with 10 bases aligning to TRBD2. Trimming removed 8 bases from V and 6 bases from J; junction bases left unmatched: 11. There are 15 residues in the CDR3. Germline-derived CDR1 and CDR2 are SNHLY and FYNNEI. The CDR3 is CASLGPSGGADTQYF. In DNA form, the CDR3 reads TGTGCCAGCCTGGGTCCTAGCGGGGGAGCCGATACGCAGTATTTT.

This chain links TRBV6-1 with TRBJ2-7; 11 bases map to TRBD2. Germline V gene data show CDR1 as MNHNS and CDR2 as SASEGT. The CDR3 totals 15 residues. J gave up 2 bases and V 6 bases, and 6 bases lay outside the gene matches. CDR3 loop: CASSDPSGGTYEQYF. CDR3 nucleotides: TGTGCCAGCAGCGACCCTAGCGGGGGGACCTACGAGCAGTACTTC.

This chain uses TRBV28 with TRBJ1-5; D is possibly TRBD1 (6 bases). Germline V gives CDR1 MDHEN, CDR2 SYDVKM. The ends were cut back, 5 bases at V and 7 bases at J, with 15 bases in the middle. The CDR3 contains 14 residues. Written as DNA, the CDR3 is TGTGCCAGCAGTGTGGGGGCGGGTAGGCAGCCCCAGCATTTT. Translating it yields CASSVGAGRQPQHF.

The V gene is TRBV23-1, the J gene TRBJ1-5; 10 bases match TRBD1. TRBV23-1 is filed as an ORF, its function uncertain. The CDR3 has 24 residues. The ends lost 3 bases at V and 0 bases at J; junction bases unmatched: 26. The CDR3 protein is CASSHSTTGQGKPRGKYSNQPQHF. The CDR3 region has the DNA TGCGCCAGCAGTCATTCTACAACGGGACAGGGGAAGCCCCGAGGCAAATATAGCAATCAGCCCCAGCATTTT.

This chain joins TRBV4-2 and TRBJ2-6; 9 bases are a match to TRBD1. With V trimmed by 0 bases and J by 2 bases, 14 bases remained unmatched. Looked up from germline, CDR1 is LGHNA and CDR2 is YNFKEQ. The CDR3 runs 21 residues. The CDR3 DNA reads as TGTGCCAGCAGCCAAGATCCCCTTCCGGGACAGGGAAACCCTGGGGCCAACGTCCTGACTTTC. It yields the protein CASSQDPLPGQGNPGANVLTF.

The chain employs TRBV15 and TRBJ2-7, with 8 bases matching TRBD1. This CDR3 contains 14 residues. Germline CDR1 LNHNV, CDR2 YYDKDF (reference sequence). J was trimmed by 3 bases and V by 3 bases; bases with no gene match: 4. For the CDR3, the DNA is TGTGCCACCAGCAGGGACAGGGAACTCTACGAGCAGTACTTC. Residues: CATSRDRELYEQYF.

The chain couples TRBV27 to TRBJ2-7; D perhaps matches TRBD1 (6 bases). Trimming removed 2 bases at V and 3 bases at J, with 8 bases between. This CDR3 spans 13 amino acids. CDR1 and CDR2 from the germline V gene are MNHEY and SMNVEV (reference sequence). The CDR3 loop reads CASSLVRGYEQYF. Here the CDR3 DNA reads TGTGCCAGCAGTTTAGTCAGGGGCTACGAGCAGTACTTC.

A single count supports this clone. This chain connects TRBV5-1 to TRBJ2-1; D gene uncertain. Trimming removed 0 bases from V and 0 bases from J, with 13 bases in between. The CDR3 is 17 residues long. The germline CDR1 and CDR2 sequences are SGHRS and YFSETQ. CDR3 loop: CASSLGVFRSSYNEQFF. The DNA for the CDR3 is TGCGCCAGCAGCTTGGGGGTGTTTCGGAGCTCCTACAATGAGCAGTTCTTC.

V is TRBV6-6 and J is TRBJ2-7; D might be TRBD1 (7 bases). The germline V gene encodes CDR1 MNHNY and CDR2 SVGAGI (reference sequence). V lost 6 bases to trimming and J lost 3 bases, with 15 bases between them. This CDR3 contains 14 residues. The chain's CDR3 is CASRPRQGLYEQYF. The CDR3 DNA follows: TGTGCCAGCAGACCCCGACAGGGACTCTACGAGCAGTACTTC.

The rearrangement uses TRBV19 and TRBJ2-5; D is uncertain. Trimming removed 7 bases from V and 6 bases from J, with 18 bases in between. Germline lookup yields CDR1 LNHDA and CDR2 SQIVND (reference sequence). The CDR3 contains 14 residues. CDR3 protein: CASTPPGDPKTQYF. In DNA form, the CDR3 reads TGTGCCAGTACCCCCCCTGGAGACCCTAAGACCCAGTACTTC.

The gene calls are TRBV19 and TRBJ1-1; 7 bases map to TRBD1. With 3 bases clipped from V and 0 bases from J, the junction kept 1 base outside the gene matches. The CDR3 contains 14 residues. Looked up from germline, CDR1 is LNHDA and CDR2 is SQIVND (reference sequence). DNA of the CDR3: TGTGCCAGTAGTATCAGGGGGATGAACACTGAAGCTTTCTTT. Protein sequence: CASSIRGMNTEAFF.